Presented here are 18 T cell receptor beta chains from one specimen sequenced in a study of spatial heterogeneity in lung cancer. TCRdb reprocessed the 5' RACE reads with MiXCR, giving one entry per CDR3 protein. Of 85,000 to 100,000 distinct CDR3 sequences listed, about 12% were seen once; the top ten hold about two fifths. Time point of the sample: sample taken at primary tumor resection. The sample was PBMCs, taken at surgery. Receptors originate from a male donor with early-stage non-small cell lung cancer.

Many counts were recorded for this clonotype. The chain carries TRBV7-9 and TRBJ2-5; 8 bases line up with TRBD2. After removal of 5 bases from V and 4 bases from J, the junction contained 6 bases not matched to a gene. The CDR3 runs 14 residues. Germline V gene data show CDR1 as SEHNR and CDR2 as FQNEAQ (reference sequence). The CDR3 nucleotides read TGTGCCAGCAGCCTCGGACTAGCAACAGAGACCCAGTACTTC. As protein: CASSLGLATETQYF.

Only one count was recorded for this clonotype. V usage is TRBV6-1 and J usage is TRBJ1-5, with 7 bases that match TRBD1. CDR1 and CDR2 (germline): MNHNS, SASEGT. The CDR3 totals 14 residues. The junction had 6 bases not matched to a gene; V was cut back by 8 bases and J by 2 bases. CDR3 residues: CASWIGQGNQPQHF. The CDR3 DNA reads as TGTGCCAGCTGGATAGGACAGGGCAATCAGCCCCAGCATTTT.

Ten or more counts support this clonotype. CDR3 in amino acids: CSARDQGGYYEQYF. CDR3 in DNA: TGCAGTGCTAGAGATCAGGGGGGATATTACGAGCAGTACTTC. The rearrangement links TRBV20-1 to TRBJ2-7, with a tentative D call TRBD1 (7 bases). The CDR3 runs 14 residues. Per germline, CDR1 DFQATT and CDR2 SNEGSKA (reference sequence). Trimming stripped 0 bases from V and 4 bases from J, with 13 bases between.

The rearrangement links TRBV6-1 to TRBJ2-2, with 7 bases matching TRBD1. This CDR3 is built from 15 residues. CDR1 is MNHNS, CDR2 SASEGT, per germline. With V trimmed by 6 bases and J by 1 base, 5 bases remained unmatched. The CDR3 loop is CASSVDRQNTGELFF. The CDR3 DNA sequence: TGTGCCAGCAGCGTGGACAGGCAGAACACCGGGGAGCTGTTTTTT.

The chain uses TRBV20-1 and TRBJ2-3; perhaps TRBD2 as D (6 bases). The germline V gene has CDR1 DFQATT and CDR2 SNEGSKA (reference sequence). Deletions cut 4 bases from V and 2 bases from J, with 22 bases between. This CDR3 spans 17 amino acids. CDR3 sequence: CSATSRDSRRYTDTQYF. The CDR3 DNA reads TGCAGTGCTACTTCCCGGGACTCCCGACGATACACAGATACGCAGTATTTT.

This clonotype appeared many times. The chain has TRBV2 and TRBJ2-1; D unclear. The CDR3 is 13 residues long. Germline V gene sequence: CDR1 SNHLY, CDR2 FYNNEI. V was trimmed by 1 base and J by 4 bases, leaving 5 bases between them. DNA for the CDR3: TGTGCCAGCAGTGAAGGGGGTTACAATGAGCAGTTCTTC. Its translation: CASSEGGYNEQFF.

The rearrangement joins TRBV11-2 to TRBJ2-7; 7 bases are a match to TRBD1. Germline V gene data show CDR1 as SGHAT and CDR2 as FQNNGV. The CDR3 extends over 14 amino acids. The J segment lost 7 bases and the V segment lost 7 bases, leaving 13 bases of the junction unmatched. CDR3 DNA: TGTGCCAGCACCTTGACAGGGATAACGGGGGAGCAGTACTTC. Translating gives CASTLTGITGEQYF.

This clonotype was counted between two and nine times. This chain uses TRBV20-1 with TRBJ2-6; unclear D gene. The ends were cut back, 3 bases at V and 1 base at J, with 10 bases in the middle. Germline V gene data show CDR1 as DFQATT and CDR2 as SNEGSKA (reference sequence). CDR3 length: 15 residues. The chain's CDR3 is CSASRSSSGANVLTF. The CDR3, as DNA: TGCAGTGCTAGTAGGTCTTCTTCTGGGGCCAACGTCCTGACTTTC.

This clonotype was found a few times. The chain is built from TRBV9 and TRBJ2-5; TRBD2 matches 12 bases. The CDR3 loop spans 16 amino acids. Germline CDR1 reads SGDLS; CDR2 reads YYNGEE. V lost 4 bases and J lost 4; bases outside the gene matches: 8. The CDR3 sequence: CASSLKPGLAGETQYF. In DNA form, the CDR3 reads TGTGCCAGCAGCTTGAAACCGGGACTAGCGGGAGAGACCCAGTACTTC.

This clonotype came up a few times. J is TRBJ2-7 and V is TRBV12-3 or TRBV12-4; TRBD1 matches at 8 bases. CDR3 size: 14 residues. V gave up 7 bases and J gave up 0 bases; unmatched junction bases: 5. CDR3 sequence: CASIRDRSSYEQYF. The CDR3, as DNA: TGTGCCAGCATTAGGGACAGGAGCTCCTACGAGCAGTACTTC.

The chain has TRBV4-3 and TRBJ2-5, with 7 bases identical to TRBD2. The CDR3 is 13 residues long. Germline V gives CDR1 LGHNA, CDR2 YSLEER. The V and J ends lost 3 bases and 2 bases, in that order; junction bases with no gene match: 0. CDR3 residues: CASSQREQETQYF. The DNA of the CDR3 is TGCGCCAGCAGCCAGCGGGAGCAAGAGACCCAGTACTTC.

The chain joins TRBV10-3 to TRBJ2-3; D remains unclear. The V end lost 6 bases, the J end lost 0 bases, and 22 bases lay between the germline ends. Germline CDR1 and CDR2: ENHRY and SYGVKD. The CDR3 loop spans 18 amino acids. For the CDR3, the DNA is TGTGCCATCAGCGACGAACTGATGACGGTGATTAGCACAGATACGCAGTATTTT. Translating gives CAISDELMTVISTDTQYF.

The rearrangement links TRBV20-1 to TRBJ2-5; D is perhaps TRBD1 (6 bases). The CDR3 sequence is 11 residues long. The germline CDR1 and CDR2 sequences are DFQATT and SNEGSKA (reference sequence). Deletions cut 5 bases from V and 9 bases from J, with 13 bases between. The CDR3: CSAAHREAQYF. Written as DNA, the CDR3 is TGCAGTGCTGCCCACAGGGAAGCCCAGTACTTC.

This chain links TRBV20-1 with TRBJ1-1; D unclear. This CDR3 is built from 11 residues. Germline loops: CDR1 DFQATT, CDR2 SNEGSKA (reference sequence). V lost 8 bases to trimming and J lost 4 bases, with 11 bases between them. Here the CDR3 reads CSMFMATEAFF. The CDR3 DNA sequence: TGCAGTATGTTCATGGCCACTGAAGCTTTCTTT.

The chain carries TRBV7-2 and TRBJ2-5; no clear D gene. Germline CDR1 and CDR2: SGHTA and FQGNSA. This CDR3 is 12 amino acids long. Trimming removed 3 bases from V and 4 bases from J, with 6 bases in between. CDR3 nucleotides: TGTGCCAGCAGCTTCTTGGGAGAGACCCAGTACTTC. It encodes CASSFLGETQYF.

This clonotype has just a few counts. V is TRBV20-1 and J is TRBJ1-2; 7 bases match TRBD1. J gave up 5 bases and V 1 base, and 13 bases lay outside the gene matches. The germline CDR1 and CDR2 sequences are DFQATT and SNEGSKA (reference sequence). This CDR3 comprises 16 residues. The CDR3 here is CSARVREDRPVYGYTF. Here the CDR3 DNA reads TGCAGTGCTAGAGTCAGAGAGGACAGGCCCGTTTATGGCTACACCTTC.

The chain carries TRBV7-9 and TRBJ1-3; unclear D gene. CDR3 size: 16 residues. Looked up from germline, CDR1 is SEHNR and CDR2 is FQNEAQ (reference sequence). The V gene lost 2 bases and the J gene lost 0 bases, with 11 bases spanning the gap. The DNA of the CDR3 is TGTGCCAGCAGCTTACTACCCGGAAGCTCTGGAAACACCATATATTTT. Amino acids: CASSLLPGSSGNTIYF.

The chain recombines TRBV7-8 with TRBJ2-7; D not certain. V was clipped by 1 base and J by 6 bases, with 13 bases between them. The V gene's germline CDR1 is SGHVS and CDR2 FQNEAQ. The CDR3 contains 14 residues. The CDR3 reads CASSLDLSSGEQYF. In DNA form, the CDR3 reads TGTGCCAGCAGCTTAGATTTGTCGTCGGGCGAGCAGTACTTC.